The source of this T cell receptor beta chain is a study of early T cells in non-severe SARS-CoV-2 infection. Study in general: Unsorted whole blood bulk RNA was sequenced, with unpaired chains. Study-level findings and limits: VDJdb matching skewed toward anti-spike CD8 responses, missing private and CD4 specificities.

The CDR3 contains 13 residues. Trimming removed 4 bases at V and 15 bases at J, with 19 bases between. CDR1 and CDR2 from the germline V gene are MRHNA and SNTAGT. The TCR library protocol attached unique molecular identifiers to the individual cDNA molecules. TCRdb re-derived calls from the 5' RACE reads in MiXCR, one entry per CDR3 protein. This table holds about 30,000 distinct CDR3 sequences, around 5.9% found once. Notes on this clonotype: What it binds is unknown. It may be a read error: a sequence one base away is much more abundant.

The sequenced sample was whole blood. The clonotype comes from an adult who was a healthcare worker with PCR-confirmed SARS-CoV-2 infection or an uninfected control (not recorded which). The chain has TRBV6-4 and TRBJ2-1; a possible D gene is TRBD1 (5 bases). CDR3 loop: CASSAVRGDSPFF. The DNA of the CDR3 is TGTGCCAGCAGTGCAGTTAGGGGCGACAGTCCGTTCTTC.